This T cell receptor beta chain was identified in a study of T cell repertoires in cytomegalovirus infection. Whole-study context: Public TCR beta signatures indicated both CMV infection and matching HLA type.

Study results and limitations: Dominating the ex vivo response were HLA-C-restricted CMV-specific TCR beta clonotypes.

Germline assignment: CDR1 SGHTA and CDR2 FQGNSA. Losses at the gene ends were 1 base for V and 15 bases for J; bases not matched to a gene: 11. The CDR3 runs to 14 residues. TCRdb re-analysed the reads in MiXCR, keeping a single row per CDR3 protein. Found here are about 240,000 distinct CDR3 sequences, about 7% of them singletons; the top ten hold about 6.5%. This clonotype was detected ten times or more. Its antigen is not identified. This rearrangement joins TRBV7-2 to TRBJ2-1; TRBD2 matches 8 bases. The sample comprised PBMCs. The sequence was obtained from a human donor in good health (CMV status not recorded). Some clones in this sample may be carry-over from other donors' samples. DNA of the CDR3: TGTGCCAGCAGCTTAGTCAGTAGCGGGGTCGTGGGGTTCTTC. Translation: CASSLVSSGVVGFF.